This T cell receptor beta chain emerged from a study of beta chain features in type 1 diabetes. As every portion of the isolated RNA was reverse transcribed, the sequencing read expressed TCRB transcripts. Only in-frame clones appear in the TCRdb table, and some are missing; sequencing was by immunoSEQ multiplex PCR. This table holds about 230,000 clones, 9.6% found once. Trimming removed 3 bases from V and 3 bases from J; junction bases left unmatched: 4. Germline V gene lookup returns CDR1 SGHVS and CDR2 FNYEAQ. The CDR3 covers 16 residues. V and J are TRBV7-6 and TRBJ1-4; 10 bases are a match to TRBD1. The sequence was obtained from a woman between 18 and 29 years old in good health. Sequenced input: naive CD4+ T cells from blood. For the CDR3, the DNA is TGTGCCAGCAGCTTGCGACAGGGGGCAGCTAATGAAAAACTGTTTTTT. Its translation is CASSLRQGAANEKLFF.